The 30 T cell receptor beta chains in this list originate from one sample, sequenced in a study of OX40 agonist ivuxolimab in advanced cancers. Library method: the immunoSEQ multiplex PCR assay. TCRdb re-hosts the immuneACCESS table, in-frame sequences only. Its copies lack some clones; in the studies checked, an unresolved V gene accounts for under half of them, and the cause for the rest is not known. A total of fewer than 85,000 clones appear in this sample, more than 90% of them only once. The top ten clones comprise around 0.39% of the sample. The sequencing used CD4+ or CD8+ T cells sorted from blood, collected in a trial of the OX40 agonist ivuxolimab. The receptors were gathered from an adult with an advanced solid tumor such as melanoma, head and neck, liver or kidney cancer.

The chain links TRBV21-1 to TRBJ2-1; the table names TRBD2, a call not compared with the DNA. TRBV21-1 is an annotated pseudogene. The CDR3 is 17 residues long. CDR3 in amino acids: CASSDGSGTSPNNEQFF. The CDR3 DNA reads as TGTGCCAGCAGCGACGGATCCGGGACTAGCCCGAACAATGAGCAGTTCTTC.

The V call is TRBV9, the J call TRBJ2-1; tentatively, D is TRBD1 (6 bases). Germline CDR1 reads SGDLS; CDR2 reads YYNGEE. The CDR3 covers 15 residues. V lost 2 bases and J 4 bases, leaving 13 bases between the germline ends. The CDR3 nucleotides read TGTGCCAGCAGCGTGACCGGGACATCGTACAATGAGCAGTTCTTC. This encodes CASSVTGTSYNEQFF.

The sample holds one count of this clone. The chain carries TRBV5-1 and TRBJ2-2; 11 bases fit TRBD2. With V trimmed by 6 bases and J by 1 base, 14 bases remained unmatched. Germline CDR1 SGHRS, CDR2 YFSETQ. The CDR3 length is 19 residues. The CDR3 sequence: CASTSPTSGATWNTGELFF. CDR3 in DNA: TGCGCCAGCACGTCTCCGACTAGCGGGGCCACCTGGAACACCGGGGAGCTGTTTTTT. Supplemented by reference TRBV5-1 and TRBJ2-2, the full variable domain reads KAGVTQTPRYLIKTRGQQVTLSCSPISGHRSVSWYQQTPGQGLQFLFEYFSETQRNKGNFPGRFSGRQFSNSRSEMNVSTLELGDSALYLCASTSPTSGATWNTGELFFGEGSRLTVL.

This chain uses TRBV27 with TRBJ2-2, with D perhaps matching TRBD1 (6 bases). Trimming pared 3 bases from V and 2 bases from J, leaving 10 bases between. Per the germline V gene, CDR1 is MNHEY and CDR2 is SMNVEV (reference sequence). The CDR3 runs to 15 residues. For the CDR3, the DNA is TGTGCCAGCAGTTTTTTGGACAGAAACACCGGGGAGCTGTTTTTT. Its translation is CASSFLDRNTGELFF.

The chain joins TRBV2 to TRBJ2-3, with 8 positions matching TRBD2. The CDR3 contains 16 residues. Unmatched junction bases numbered 13, after V lost 6 bases and J lost 5 bases. Germline CDR1 is SNHLY and CDR2 is FYNNEI. CDR3 nucleotide sequence: TGTGCCAGCAGGGCTGAGGAGCGGGGGCCTAGAGATACGCAGTATTTT. It encodes CASRAEERGPRDTQYF.

This clone showed up just once. The chain joins TRBV5-6 to TRBJ1-6; no clear D. The CDR3 extends over 15 amino acids. V was pared by 4 bases and J by 0 bases, with 8 bases between. CDR1 and CDR2 from the germline V gene are SGHDT and YYEEEE. Here the CDR3 reads CASSRESSYNSPLHF. The CDR3 nucleotides read TGTGCCAGCAGCCGAGAGAGCTCCTATAATTCACCCCTCCACTTT.

This chain links TRBV6-4 with TRBJ2-2, with D unresolved. The germline V gene encodes CDR1 MRHNA and CDR2 SNTAGT. The CDR3 is 9 residues long. The CDR3 sequence is CAPIGELFF. CDR3 DNA sequence: TGTGCTCCCATAGGGGAGCTGTTTTTT.

This chain links TRBV7-2 with TRBJ1-1; tentative D call: TRBD1 (6 bases). V lost 1 base, J lost 0 bases, and 15 bases lay in between. Germline values: CDR1 SGHTA, CDR2 FQGNSA. The CDR3 sequence is 17 residues long. The CDR3 region is CASSLETGYGMNTEAFF. The CDR3 DNA is TGTGCCAGCAGCTTAGAAACAGGGTACGGGATGAACACTGAAGCTTTCTTT. Together with reference TRBV7-2 and TRBJ1-1, the CDR3 gives the full variable domain: GAGVSQSPSNKVTEKGKDVELRCDPISGHTALYWYRQSLGQGLEFLIYFQGNSAPDKSGLPSDRFSAERTGGSVSTLTIQRTQQEDSAVYLCASSLETGYGMNTEAFFGQGTRLTVV.

This rearrangement joins TRBV2 to TRBJ2-7, with 9 bases fitting TRBD2. CDR3 length equals 13 residues. CDR1 and CDR2 (germline): SNHLY, FYNNEI. With 8 bases clipped from V and 5 bases from J, the junction kept 7 bases outside the gene matches. The CDR3, as DNA: TGTGCCAGCGAGGCGGGGGGGGCAGACGAGCAGTACTTC. Translation gives CASEAGGADEQYF.

This clone was observed once. J is TRBJ2-5 and V is TRBV5-1; D may be TRBD1 (5 bases). CDR1 and CDR2 (germline): SGHRS, YFSETQ. The V and J ends lost 0 bases and 1 base respectively, with 7 bases between them. This CDR3 region has 14 residues. CDR3 protein: CASSLGGSQETQYF. CDR3 coding DNA: TGCGCCAGCAGCTTGGGGGGCAGCCAAGAGACCCAGTACTTC.

CDR3 sequence reads: CASSYRQAPTDTQYF. As DNA, the CDR3 is TGTGCCAGCAGTTACCGACAGGCCCCCACAGATACGCAGTATTTT. V usage is TRBV6-6 and J usage is TRBJ2-3, with D possibly matching TRBD1 (6 bases). This CDR3 region has 15 residues. V was pared by 2 bases and J by 2 bases, with 11 bases between. The germline gives CDR1 MNHNY, CDR2 SVGAGI (reference sequence).

The rearrangement joins TRBV27 to TRBJ1-1, with D perhaps TRBD1 (5 bases). V was cut by 6 bases and J by 2 bases, with 13 bases left in between. The CDR3 sequence is 14 residues long. CDR1 MNHEY and CDR2 SMNVEV come from the germline V gene (reference sequence). The CDR3 region is CASRRGVSNTEAFF. CDR3 nucleotide sequence: TGTGCCAGCAGAAGGGGAGTAAGCAACACTGAAGCTTTCTTT.

This clone was detected once. The J gene is TRBJ2-1, the V gene TRBV4-3; TRBD2 agrees at 11 bases. The CDR3 is made up of 15 amino acids. V shed 2 bases and J 5 bases; nucleotides not matched to a gene: 2. CDR1 is LGHNA, CDR2 YSLEER, per germline. The CDR3 here is CASSQRLAGNNEQFF. As DNA, the CDR3 is TGCGCCAGCAGCCAACGACTAGCGGGGAACAATGAGCAGTTCTTC.

The rearrangement links TRBV9 to TRBJ2-1, with D perhaps TRBD1 or TRBD2 (6 bases each). V lost 4 bases and J lost 0, with 14 bases in between. The CDR3 is 16 amino acids. Germline V lookup: CDR1 SGDLS, CDR2 YYNGEE. CDR3 amino acids: CASSLRGGSSYNEQFF. CDR3 DNA sequence: TGTGCCAGCAGCCTAAGAGGGGGGAGCTCCTACAATGAGCAGTTCTTC.

This clone has a single count. DNA for the CDR3: TGTGCCAGCAGTGAAGCGCTGGCGGGAGGGCCCCATGAGCAGTTCTTC. Amino acids: CASSEALAGGPHEQFF. The V and J genes are TRBV2 and TRBJ2-1, with TRBD2 identical over 9 bases. V was clipped by 0 bases and J by 8 bases; unmatched bases: 8. The CDR3 runs 16 residues. Germline lookup yields CDR1 SNHLY and CDR2 FYNNEI.

The chain combines TRBV28 with TRBJ2-1; 7 positions agree with TRBD2. J was trimmed by 7 bases and V by 1 base; bases with no gene match: 31. This CDR3 is 23 amino acids long. Looked up from germline, CDR1 is MDHEN and CDR2 is SYDVKM. CDR3 region: CASSLFLPRPGLTSAALLNEQFF. The DNA of the CDR3 is TGTGCCAGCAGTTTATTCCTCCCTCGTCCGGGACTAACTTCCGCCGCCCTCTTGAATGAGCAGTTCTTC.

CDR3 DNA: TGTGCCAGCAGCGCCTGGGGGGCAGGTTTAGATACGCAGTATTTT. Translation: CASSAWGAGLDTQYF. The chain employs TRBV7-9 and TRBJ2-3, with D perhaps matching TRBD1 or TRBD2 (6 bases each). Per the germline V gene, CDR1 is SEHNR and CDR2 is FQNEAQ (reference sequence). CDR3 length: 15 residues. V was clipped by 5 bases and J by 5 bases, with 17 bases between them.

This chain connects TRBV18 to TRBJ2-3; TRBD1 matches 8 bases. Germline V gives CDR1 KGHSH, CDR2 LQKENI. The CDR3 covers 15 residues. Losses at the gene ends were 8 bases for V and 0 bases for J; bases not matched to a gene: 7. The CDR3 DNA reads TGTGCCAGCACCCGACAGGGGACTAGCACAGATACGCAGTATTTT. Translation gives CASTRQGTSTDTQYF. The full variable domain, rest sourced from reference TRBV18 and TRBJ2-3, is NAGVMQNPRHLVRRRGQEARLRCSPMKGHSHVYWYRQLPEEGLKFMVYLQKENIIDESGMPKERFSAEFPKEGPSILRIQQVVRGDSAAYFCASTRQGTSTDTQYFGPGTRLTVL.

The chain combines TRBV15 with TRBJ2-1; 7 bases map to TRBD2. V lost 8 bases and J lost 3; bases outside the gene matches: 7. Germline CDR1 reads LNHNV; CDR2 reads YYDKDF (reference sequence). The CDR3 spans 14 residues. Written as DNA, the CDR3 is TGTGCCACCGTCGGGGAGGGCCTCTACAATGAGCAGTTCTTC. It specifies CATVGEGLYNEQFF.

The rearrangement joins TRBV4-3 to TRBJ2-2; D tentatively fits TRBD1 or TRBD2 (5 bases each). The germline V and J ends were trimmed by 3 bases and 6 bases, with 17 bases remaining between them. CDR3 size: 16 residues. Germline values: CDR1 LGHNA, CDR2 YSLEER. This CDR3 reads CASSHGASLSAGELFF. In nucleotides, the CDR3 is TGCGCCAGCAGCCACGGGGCTAGCCTGTCTGCCGGGGAGCTGTTTTTT.

This sequence joins TRBV11-2 and TRBJ2-5; TRBD2 matches at 8 bases. This CDR3 is built from 15 residues. Germline assignment: CDR1 SGHAT and CDR2 FQNNGV. The V segment lost 3 bases and the J segment 3 bases; nucleotides outside the gene matches: 6. The CDR3 here is CASSFTSGSEETQYF. DNA for the CDR3: TGTGCCAGCAGCTTTACGAGCGGGAGCGAAGAGACCCAGTACTTC.

The V gene is TRBV5-1, the J gene TRBJ1-2; 11 bases are a match to TRBD1. V was pared by 4 bases and J by 8 bases, with 4 bases of the junction left unmatched. From germline, CDR1 is SGHRS and CDR2 YFSETQ. This CDR3 region has 13 residues. Here the CDR3 DNA reads TGCGCCAGCAGCCATGGACAGGGGGCAGGCTACACCTTC. It encodes CASSHGQGAGYTF.

CDR3 nucleotide sequence: TGCGCCAGCAGCCAAGATCAAGGCTATGGCTACACCTTC. Its protein is CASSQDQGYGYTF. The chain is built from TRBV4-3 and TRBJ1-2; no definite D call. Germline CDR1 and CDR2: LGHNA and YSLEER. The CDR3 runs 13 residues. With 0 bases removed from V and 4 bases from J, the gap between germline ends came to 6 bases.

About this clone: Other DNA sequences from this sample encode an identical CDR3 as well. V gene TRBV27 combines with J gene TRBJ1-5; 8 bases match TRBD1. V shed 3 bases, J shed 2 bases, and the junction held 3 bases outside the gene matches. This CDR3 contains 15 residues. Germline CDR1 and CDR2: MNHEY and SMNVEV (reference sequence). CDR3 sequence: CASSLVGQGNQPQHF. CDR3 nucleotide sequence: TGTGCCAGCAGTTTGGTGGGACAGGGCAATCAGCCCCAGCATTTT.

With regard to this clone: The same CDR3 can be traced to other DNA sequences in this sample. Written as DNA, the CDR3 is TGTGCCAGCAGCTTAGGGGCTAGCGGGGTATACAATGAGCAGTTCTTC. Protein: CASSLGASGVYNEQFF. The chain joins TRBV7-8 to TRBJ2-1, with 9 bases matching TRBD2. In germline, CDR1 is SGHVS, CDR2 FQNEAQ. V was pared by 1 base and J by 4 bases, with 5 bases of the junction left unmatched. The CDR3 spans 16 residues.

A note on this clone: A junction boundary mismatches the germline segment, possibly from a read error. The CDR3, as DNA: TGTGCCAGCAGCAAATTGGATTTT. It encodes CASSKLDF. The chain uses TRBV5-6 and TRBJ1-5; D gene uncertain. The CDR3 extends over 8 amino acids. The germline V gene encodes CDR1 SGHDT and CDR2 YYEEEE.

This clone appeared once. The CDR3 DNA is TGTGCCAGCAGTCAGGGGGCGAGCTCTGGGGCCAACGTCCTGACTTTC. It specifies CASSQGASSGANVLTF. This rearrangement joins TRBV2 to TRBJ2-6, with 8 bases fitting TRBD1. This CDR3 has 16 residues. The junction had 3 bases not matched to a gene; V was cut back by 5 bases and J by 0 bases. Germline lookup yields CDR1 SNHLY and CDR2 FYNNEI. Full variable domain (rest looked up from reference TRBV2 and TRBJ2-6): EPEVTQTPSHQVTQMGQEVILRCVPISNHLYFYWYRQILGQKVEFLVSFYNNEISEKSEIFDDQFSVERPDGSNFTLKIRSTKLEDSAMYFCASSQGASSGANVLTFGAGSRLTVL.

The table lists this clone with a few counts. This rearrangement joins TRBV5-1 to TRBJ1-2; a possible D gene is TRBD1 (5 bases). CDR3 length: 12 residues. V was pared by 0 bases and J by 5 bases, with 5 bases between. The germline V gene encodes CDR1 SGHRS and CDR2 YFSETQ. The CDR3 is CASSLGQYGYTF. The CDR3 coding sequence is TGCGCCAGCAGCTTGGGACAGTATGGCTACACCTTC.

In this sample, this clone turned up once. The chain joins TRBV5-1 to TRBJ2-2, with 7 bases matching TRBD1. Germline V gives CDR1 SGHRS, CDR2 YFSETQ. Trimming cost V 3 bases and J 4 bases; bases outside gene matches: 9. The CDR3 totals 16 residues. This chain's CDR3 is CASSSQGTASTGELFF. DNA of the CDR3: TGCGCCAGCAGCTCCCAAGGGACAGCGAGCACCGGGGAGCTGTTTTTT.

V usage is TRBV5-1 and J usage is TRBJ2-7; the match to TRBD2 covers 10 bases. Per germline, CDR1 SGHRS and CDR2 YFSETQ. V shed 0 bases, J shed 4 bases, and the junction held 4 bases outside the gene matches. The CDR3 is 15 amino acids. CDR3 protein: CASSLGAGGPYEQYF. In nucleotides, the CDR3 is TGCGCCAGCAGCTTGGGAGCGGGAGGGCCTTACGAGCAGTACTTC.